The rows below give T cell receptor beta chains drawn from one sample of a study of T cells after yellow fever vaccination. TCRdb re-analysed the 5' RACE reads in MiXCR, keeping a single row per CDR3 protein. The sample lists a few hundred thousand distinct CDR3 sequences, about 19% occurring once. Sequencing was performed on PBMCs, taken 15 days after the yellow fever booster vaccination. The receptors were sampled from a man aged 25-40 years who received the YFV17D yellow fever vaccine. The CDR3 runs from the conserved cysteine through the conserved F or W. A D gene is named only where the DNA matches it firmly. Only some rows state a clone size, as once, few, many or a class for expanded clones.

d_gene,v_gene,abundance,j_gene,CDR3aa,CDR3nt
TRBD2,TRBV11-2,-,TRBJ2-1,CASSWQAGGENEQFF,TGTGCCAGCAGCTGGCAAGCGGGGGGAGAAAATGAGCAGTTCTTC
TRBD2,TRBV11-1,-,TRBJ2-1,CASSHPGVVIAGTYNEQFF,TGTGCCAGCAGCCACCCGGGTGTGGTGATAGCGGGAACCTACAATGAGCAGTTCTTC
-,TRBV7-2,once,TRBJ2-3,CASSLEPRQTTDTQYF,TGTGCCAGCAGCTTAGAGCCTCGGCAGACCACAGATACGCAGTATTTT
TRBD1,TRBV3-1,-,TRBJ2-7,CASRAGQGISYEQYF,TGTGCCAGCAGAGCTGGACAGGGTATCTCCTACGAGCAGTACTTC
TRBD1,TRBV7-6,few,TRBJ2-4,CASSPPGDRGAKNIQYF,TGTGCCAGCAGCCCGCCGGGGGACAGGGGAGCCAAAAACATTCAGTACTTC
-,TRBV6-1,-,TRBJ1-1,CASSKRVRTEAFF,TGTGCCAGCAGTAAAAGGGTACGCACTGAAGCTTTCTTT
TRBD1,TRBV4-3,-,TRBJ2-1,CASSQDKTTGAANEQFF,TGCGCCAGCAGCCAAGATAAGACGACAGGGGCCGCGAATGAGCAGTTCTTC
-,TRBV19,few,TRBJ2-2,CASSIPIPTGELFF,TGTGCCAGTAGTATACCCATACCCACCGGGGAGCTGTTTTTT
-,TRBV20-1,-,TRBJ2-4,CSARDFAKNIQYF,TGCAGTGCTAGAGATTTCGCGAAAAACATTCAGTACTTC
TRBD2,TRBV19,-,TRBJ2-1,CASSIAAGVEGEQFF,TGTGCCAGTAGTATAGCAGCGGGGGTCGAAGGTGAGCAGTTCTTC
-,TRBV4-3,few,TRBJ1-2,CASSQRTSGYGYTF,TGCGCCAGCAGCCAAAGGACCTCCGGCTATGGCTACACCTTC
TRBD1,TRBV7-2,few,TRBJ2-7,CASSFLGQQNEQYF,TGTGCCAGCAGCTTCTTGGGACAGCAAAACGAGCAGTACTTC
-,TRBV27,-,TRBJ2-2,CASSSTVNGELFF,TGTGCCAGCAGTTCAACAGTGAACGGGGAGCTGTTTTTT
-,TRBV20-1,-,TRBJ1-5,CSVQEEQGKPQHF,TGCAGTGTTCAAGAGGAACAGGGAAAGCCCCAGCATTTT
-,TRBV20-1,few,TRBJ2-3,CSARPAGFVGDTQYF,TGCAGTGCCCGCCCGGCGGGATTCGTGGGAGATACGCAGTATTTT
TRBD1,TRBV6-5,-,TRBJ2-7,CASSYEGQGAREQYF,TGTGCCAGCAGTTACGAGGGACAGGGGGCTAGGGAGCAGTACTTC
TRBD2,TRBV11-2,-,TRBJ2-7,CASSLWRGDEQYF,TGTGCCAGCAGCTTATGGCGGGGGGACGAGCAGTACTTC
-,TRBV30,-,TRBJ1-2,CAWNVAGADGYTF,TGTGCCTGGAATGTCGCAGGGGCGGATGGCTACACCTTC
TRBD2,TRBV27,-,TRBJ2-7,CASIPSGSYEQYF,TGTGCCTCCATTCCTAGCGGGAGTTACGAGCAGTACTTC
-,TRBV5-6,-,TRBJ1-6,CASSDEQVSPLHF,TGTGCCAGCAGCGATGAACAGGTTTCACCCCTCCACTTT
-,TRBV5-4,many,TRBJ1-1,CASSLANGNTEAFF,TGTGCCAGCAGCTTGGCCAACGGGAACACTGAAGCTTTCTTT
-,TRBV6-1,-,TRBJ1-5,CASSKTYSNQPQHF,TGTGCCAGCAGTAAAACGTATAGCAATCAGCCCCAGCATTTT
-,TRBV20-1,-,TRBJ1-1,CSASDGNTEAFF,TGCAGTGCTTCGGACGGGAACACTGAAGCTTTCTTT
-,TRBV4-3,-,TRBJ2-4,CASSQDRSNWIQYF,TGCGCCAGCAGCCAAGATCGTAGCAACTGGATTCAGTACTTC
TRBD2,TRBV19,-,TRBJ2-1,CASSIGVAGVYNEQFF,TGTGCCAGTAGTATAGGGGTAGCGGGAGTGTACAATGAGCAGTTCTTC
TRBD2,TRBV24-1,few,TRBJ2-1,CATSSPSGNNEQFF,TGTGCCACCAGTTCACCGAGCGGGAACAATGAGCAGTTCTTC
TRBD2,TRBV3-1,few,TRBJ2-7,CASSQPFSGVAAYEQYF,TGTGCCAGCAGCCAACCCTTTAGCGGGGTCGCCGCCTACGAGCAGTACTTC
-,TRBV6-5,few,TRBJ2-3,CASSYDPPLAYRTDTQYF,TGTGCCAGCAGTTACGACCCTCCACTAGCTTACCGCACAGATACGCAGTATTTT
-,TRBV27,many,TRBJ2-3,CASSPGSADTQYF,TGTGCCTCTAGTCCGGGGAGCGCAGATACGCAGTATTTT
-,TRBV4-2,-,TRBJ1-2,CASSQDPDRQGYTF,TGTGCCAGCAGCCAAGATCCTGACAGGCAAGGCTACACCTTC
TRBD2,TRBV7-7,-,TRBJ2-3,CASSRTLAGADTQYF,TGTGCCAGCAGTCGTACACTAGCGGGAGCTGATACGCAGTATTTT
TRBD2,TRBV24-1,few,TRBJ2-3,CATSGTASGNTQYF,TGTGCCACCAGCGGGACCGCTAGCGGGAATACGCAGTATTTT
-,TRBV29-1,-,TRBJ2-1,CSAALVINEQFF,TGCAGCGCTGCTCTAGTAATCAATGAGCAGTTCTTC
-,TRBV7-9,-,TRBJ1-2,CASKIGGRAEGYTF,TGTGCCAGCAAGATTGGAGGGAGAGCGGAGGGCTACACCTTC
-,TRBV20-1,-,TRBJ1-2,CSGEDRGYGYTF,TGCAGTGGAGAGGACAGAGGTTATGGCTACACCTTC
TRBD2,TRBV29-1,few,TRBJ2-1,CSVPGGAQPYNEQFF,TGCAGCGTGCCGGGAGGGGCCCAGCCCTACAATGAGCAGTTCTTC
TRBD2,TRBV4-3,few,TRBJ2-1,CASSQARTSGRAGEQFF,TGCGCCAGCAGCCAAGCCAGGACTAGCGGGAGGGCCGGCGAGCAGTTCTTC
-,TRBV20-1,few,TRBJ2-7,CSARISPYEQYF,TGCAGTGCTAGAATAAGCCCGTACGAGCAGTACTTC
-,TRBV28,few,TRBJ2-5,CASSKPLPPQETQYF,TGTGCCAGCAGTAAACCTCTCCCACCCCAAGAGACCCAGTACTTC
TRBD1,TRBV19,-,TRBJ2-5,CAAGTAKETQYF,TGTGCCGCCGGGACAGCGAAAGAGACCCAGTACTTC
-,TRBV11-2,few,TRBJ2-1,CASSPRASEQFF,TGTGCCAGCAGCCCGCGGGCGAGTGAGCAGTTCTTC